This T cell receptor beta chain originates from a study of T cells in Graves' hyperthyroidism and ophthalmopathy. Study details: Peripheral blood samples were taken at initial diagnosis, prior to any treatment.

Study-wide points: In validation, the model predicted ophthalmopathy. These predictions came a median roughly 6 months before onset.

Diagnosis of hyperthyroidism was new in patients aged 18 to 65, and its duration was under 2 months. Used for diagnoses were clinical symptoms, serum thyroxine and TRAb, thyroid ultrasound and orbital computed tomography. Trimming cost V 2 bases and J 2 bases, with 8 bases left between them. Germline V gene lookup returns CDR1 MNHEY and CDR2 SMNVEV (reference sequence). The CDR3 runs 14 residues. Amplification of TCR beta CDR3 regions was performed using RNA transcripts as template. RT-PCR in the first round (using the HTBI primer set) targeted the TCR CDR3. TCRdb passed the multiplex PCR reads through MiXCR, listing each CDR3 protein once. The table shows some 600,000 distinct CDR3 sequences, with roughly 14% occurring only once. On this clonotype: The antigen remains undetermined.

This clonotype originated in a woman aged 30 to 39 with Graves' hyperthyroidism that later progressed to Graves' ophthalmopathy. The sequenced sample consisted of blood. The chain uses TRBV27 and TRBJ2-3; D not resolved. The CDR3 loop reads CASSLGQDTDTQYF. For the CDR3, the DNA is TGTGCCAGCAGTTTAGGGCAGGACACAGATACGCAGTATTTT.